The 20 T cell receptor beta chains below were found in one sample sequenced in a study of T cell changes during pregnancy in multiple sclerosis (dated by TCRdb to the late 2010s). Library creation used the immunoSEQ multiplex PCR assay. TCRdb limited this immuneACCESS table to in-frame rearrangements with V and J called. A share of clones is missing; checked studies link under half to unresolved V genes, and the rest is unexplained. The sample table lists roughly 99,000 clones, around 90% of them with a count of one. Jointly, the top ten make up approximately 2.2% of the sample. The material was peripheral blood, obtained after pregnancy. The receptors were sampled from a female donor in good health, enrolled as a control in a pregnancy study.

The rearrangement links TRBV5-4 to TRBJ2-7; TRBD2 aligns across 12 bases. The CDR3 spans 18 residues. The germline V gene encodes CDR1 SGHNT and CDR2 YYREEE (reference sequence). Trimming cost V 4 bases and J 4 bases; bases outside gene matches: 15. The CDR3 nucleotides read TGTGCCAGCAGCCCGGGACTAGCGGGCCGGGCGGACCTTTACGAGCAGTACTTC. Translating gives CASSPGLAGRADLYEQYF.

The chain couples TRBV5-1 to TRBJ2-2; D not resolved. The CDR3 covers 11 residues. Germline V gene lookup returns CDR1 SGHRS and CDR2 YFSETQ. Trimming cost V 3 bases and J 10 bases, with 7 bases left between them. The DNA of the CDR3 is TGCGCCAGCAGCTACTCCTTGGAGCTGTTTTTT. Its protein is CASSYSLELFF.

This clone was counted only a few times. The CDR3 sequence is CASSLGQGYGELFF. CDR3 in DNA: TGTGCCAGCAGTTTAGGTCAGGGTTACGGGGAGCTGTTTTTT. The V call is TRBV2, the J call TRBJ2-2; D is perhaps TRBD1 (5 bases). V lost 5 bases and J lost 7, with 14 bases in between. Germline V gives CDR1 SNHLY, CDR2 FYNNEI. CDR3 length: 14 residues.

CDR3 bases: TGTGCCAGCAGTCCCGGGACAGGGGCAGATACGCAGTATTTT. Translation: CASSPGTGADTQYF. The chain combines TRBV6-4 with TRBJ2-3, with TRBD1 matching 10 bases. Unmatched junction bases numbered 3, after V lost 5 bases and J lost 4 bases. The CDR3 loop spans 14 amino acids. Germline CDR1 MRHNA, CDR2 SNTAGT.

V and J are TRBV13 and TRBJ2-5; 9 bases are shared with TRBD1. Germline CDR1 is PRHDT and CDR2 is FYEKMQ (reference sequence). The CDR3 sequence is 20 residues long. V shed 2 bases, J shed 0 bases, and the junction held 16 bases outside the gene matches. The DNA of the CDR3 is TGTGCCAGCAGCTTACCCACGGGACAGGGTTTAAAACAGTACCAAGAGACCCAGTACTTC. This encodes CASSLPTGQGLKQYQETQYF.

The genes are TRBV5-5 and TRBJ2-7; 7 positions match TRBD1. Per germline, CDR1 SGHKS and CDR2 YYEKEE (reference sequence). J was trimmed by 4 bases and V by 1 base; bases with no gene match: 5. The CDR3 extends over 14 amino acids. The DNA of the CDR3 is TGTGCCAGCAGCTTGAGACAGGGTCTATACGAGCAGTACTTC. Amino acid sequence: CASSLRQGLYEQYF.

V is TRBV9 and J is TRBJ1-4; tentative D call: TRBD1 (5 bases). The CDR3 is 15 amino acids. V lost 0 bases, J lost 6 bases, and 12 bases lay in between. Germline V gene lookup returns CDR1 SGDLS and CDR2 YYNGEE. Here the CDR3 reads CASSVDRGPHEKLFF. The CDR3 DNA is TGTGCCAGCAGCGTAGATAGGGGCCCCCATGAAAAACTGTTTTTT.

This clone appeared a single time. The chain joins TRBV2 to TRBJ1-1; D remains unclear. Per germline, CDR1 SNHLY and CDR2 FYNNEI. V was trimmed by 7 bases and J by 4 bases, leaving 13 bases between them. This CDR3 comprises 13 residues. The CDR3 loop is CASTTRVGTEAFF. The CDR3 nucleotides read TGTGCCAGCACGACTCGGGTTGGCACTGAAGCTTTCTTT.

The chain carries TRBV5-1 and TRBJ2-2, with TRBD1 matching over 10 bases. Per germline, CDR1 SGHRS and CDR2 YFSETQ. V lost 4 bases to trimming and J lost 7 bases; unmatched junction nucleotides: 4. The CDR3 is made up of 14 amino acids. The CDR3 here is CASSSDRGRGELFF. CDR3 sequence (DNA): TGCGCCAGCAGCAGTGACAGGGGGCGCGGGGAGCTGTTTTTT.

This clone was counted once. An end of the junction differs from the germline gene, which may be a read error. The rearrangement uses TRBV4-1 and TRBJ2-7; TRBD1 might be the D (6 bases). The CDR3 contains 14 residues. CDR1 and CDR2 from the germline V gene are MGHRA and YSYEKL. This CDR3 is CASSPNRASYAQYF. The CDR3, as DNA: TGCGCCAGCAGCCCCAACAGGGCATCCTACGCGCAGTACTTC.

This chain joins TRBV11-2 and TRBJ2-1, with 7 bases that match TRBD2. Per the germline V gene, CDR1 is SGHAT and CDR2 is FQNNGV. Germline trimming cut 1 base from V and 4 bases from J; bases unmatched to any gene: 4. CDR3 length: 15 amino acids. The DNA for the CDR3 is TGTGCCAGCAGCTTAGGGCAGGGAGGGTACAATGAGCAGTTCTTC. Amino acids: CASSLGQGGYNEQFF.

This clone was seen just once. The chain recombines TRBV15 with TRBJ2-1; the match to TRBD2 covers 7 bases. With 0 bases clipped from V and 8 bases from J, the junction kept 7 bases outside the gene matches. CDR1 and CDR2 (germline): LNHNV, YYDKDF (reference sequence). This CDR3 is built from 15 residues. In nucleotides, the CDR3 is TGTGCCACCAGCAGAGAACACGGCGGGAGCGATGAGCAGTTCTTC. Translating gives CATSREHGGSDEQFF.

This clone was counted a single time. The V gene is TRBV27, the J gene TRBJ1-6, with D unclear. V was cut by 5 bases and J by 7 bases, with 18 bases left in between. CDR3 length equals 16 residues. Germline V CDR1 and CDR2: MNHEY, SMNVEV (reference sequence). For the CDR3, the DNA is TGTGCCAGCAGTCCACAGATCCGAGCGGGGAATTCACCCCTCCACTTT. It yields the protein CASSPQIRAGNSPLHF.

The chain couples TRBV9 to TRBJ2-1; D gene unclear. Trimming took off 0 bases at V and 12 bases at J, with 13 bases between the two ends. Germline V gene sequence: CDR1 SGDLS, CDR2 YYNGEE. The CDR3 runs to 13 residues. CDR3 coding DNA: TGTGCCAGCAGCGTAGAGTTGAGCTCCCCGCAGTTCTTC. This translates into CASSVELSSPQFF.

This clone appeared once. V and J are TRBV9 and TRBJ1-2; possibly TRBD1 for D (6 bases). V gave up 3 bases and J gave up 4 bases, with 13 bases separating them. The CDR3 runs 14 residues. Germline V gene sequence: CDR1 SGDLS, CDR2 YYNGEE. The CDR3 nucleotides are TGTGCCAGCAGCGCTATGGACAGCGGCTATGGCTACACCTTC. Amino acid sequence: CASSAMDSGYGYTF.

The V call is TRBV6-1, the J call TRBJ1-3; weak D call: TRBD1 (5 bases). The germline V and J ends were trimmed by 1 base and 2 bases, with 12 bases remaining between them. CDR1 is MNHNS and CDR2 is SASEGT in the germline V gene. This CDR3 contains 16 residues. CDR3 region: CASSEVFGGTGNTIYF. CDR3 DNA: TGTGCCAGCAGTGAAGTTTTCGGGGGAACTGGAAACACCATATATTTT.

The J gene is TRBJ2-1, the V gene TRBV9; 13 nucleotides agree with TRBD2. The J segment lost 0 bases and the V segment lost 0 bases, leaving 3 bases of the junction unmatched. CDR3 length equals 18 residues. The germline CDR1 and CDR2 sequences are SGDLS and YYNGEE. The DNA of the CDR3 is TGTGCCAGCAGCGTAGTGGGGACTAGCGGGATCTCCTACAATGAGCAGTTCTTC. Protein sequence: CASSVVGTSGISYNEQFF.

This rearrangement joins TRBV10-1 to TRBJ2-2; maybe TRBD2 (6 bases). The CDR3 spans 16 residues. V dropped 4 bases and J dropped 6 bases, with 18 bases sitting between them. The V gene's germline CDR1 is WNHNN and CDR2 SYGVQD (reference sequence). The CDR3 coding sequence is TGCGCCAGCAGTGTTGGGCTGACACGGGACTCCGGGGAGCTGTTTTTT. This translates into CASSVGLTRDSGELFF.

V gene TRBV5-1 combines with J gene TRBJ2-1, with D hard to call. V was pared by 5 bases and J by 0 bases, with 9 bases between. CDR1 SGHRS and CDR2 YFSETQ come from the germline V gene. The CDR3 has 14 amino acids. CDR3 DNA: TGCGCCAGCAGGGCGGCTAGCTCCTACAATGAGCAGTTCTTC. Translating it yields CASRAASSYNEQFF.

CDR3 amino acids: CASSVVGGTGANVLTF. DNA of the CDR3: TGTGCCAGCAGCGTAGTAGGGGGCACTGGGGCCAACGTCCTGACTTTC. The V call is TRBV9, the J call TRBJ2-6, with TRBD1 matching over 7 bases. Trimming removed 0 bases from V and 2 bases from J; junction bases left unmatched: 2. CDR1 and CDR2 from the germline V gene are SGDLS and YYNGEE. This CDR3 region has 16 residues.